The 10 T cell receptor beta chains below all came from one sample that was sequenced in a study of T-cell reconstitution after alpha-beta-depleted transplantation in children. During its preparation, the TCRbeta library received unique molecular identifiers. TCRdb processed the PCR reads anew with MiXCR; each CDR3 protein has one entry. The sample lists almost 500,000 distinct CDR3 sequences, about 12% occurring once. The sample here was PBMCs from the stem cell graft donor, taken from the stem cell graft. Receptor source: a human donor who donated a stem cell graft to a child with combined immunodeficiency.

In this sample, this clonotype turned up a few times. The chain has TRBV7-8 and TRBJ2-1; D is undetermined. The CDR3 has 15 amino acids. Germline V gene lookup returns CDR1 SGHVS and CDR2 FQNEAQ. Trimming pared 4 bases from V and 6 bases from J, leaving 16 bases between. The CDR3 loop reads CASSYLAGPLNEQFF. CDR3 nucleotide sequence: TGTGCCAGCAGCTACCTCGCCGGGCCACTCAATGAGCAGTTCTTC.

This clonotype has a count of ten or more. The chain joins TRBV7-2 to TRBJ2-3; D unresolved. V was trimmed by 5 bases and J by 2 bases, leaving 14 bases between them. Germline V gene lookup returns CDR1 SGHTA and CDR2 FQGNSA. CDR3 length equals 15 residues. CDR3: CASSLGSYPTDTQYF. DNA for the CDR3: TGTGCCAGCAGCCTAGGGTCGTACCCCACAGATACGCAGTATTTT.

J is TRBJ2-3 and V is TRBV30; TRBD2 might be the D (5 bases). CDR1 is GTSNPN, CDR2 SVGIG, per germline (reference sequence). The CDR3 has 13 residues. Trimming pared 8 bases from V and 1 base from J, leaving 13 bases between. CDR3 region: CAVQVGGTDTQYF. CDR3 nucleotide sequence: TGTGCCGTCCAAGTCGGGGGCACAGATACGCAGTATTTT.

This clonotype was detected a few times. The chain combines TRBV20-1 with TRBJ2-7; 8 bases map to TRBD2. Losses at the gene ends were 3 bases for V and 3 bases for J; bases not matched to a gene: 13. The germline gives CDR1 DFQATT, CDR2 SNEGSKA (reference sequence). CDR3 length equals 16 residues. CDR3 nucleotide sequence: TGCAGTGCTAGTAACGGAATGGCTAGCGGGTACTACGAGCAGTACTTC. It codes for CSASNGMASGYYEQYF.

This clonotype was seen a handful of times. The DNA for the CDR3 is TGCGCCAGCAGCCAAGCTACTAGCGGGTTTTACGAGCAGTACTTC. Amino acid sequence: CASSQATSGFYEQYF. The V call is TRBV4-3, the J call TRBJ2-7; 9 nucleotides line up with TRBD2. Trimming at V came to 1 base and at J to 4 bases, leaving 5 bases not matched to a gene. The CDR3 consists of 15 residues. Germline V gives CDR1 LGHNA, CDR2 YSLEER.

The chain uses TRBV7-2 and TRBJ2-7; TRBD1 matches 9 bases. After removal of 5 bases from V and 2 bases from J, the junction contained 7 bases not matched to a gene. CDR3 length equals 15 residues. The germline CDR1 and CDR2 sequences are SGHTA and FQGNSA. The chain's CDR3 is CASSPVGQGPYEQYF. The CDR3 DNA sequence: TGTGCCAGCAGCCCCGTGGGACAGGGTCCCTACGAGCAGTACTTC.

The V gene is TRBV7-2, the J gene TRBJ2-3; D perhaps matches TRBD2 (5 bases). Germline V CDR1 and CDR2: SGHTA, FQGNSA. The CDR3 loop spans 16 amino acids. Trimming shortened V by 3 bases and J by 0 bases, and 13 bases separated the two germline ends. As DNA, the CDR3 is TGTGCCAGCAGCTTTTTCGCCGGGATCAGCACAGATACGCAGTATTTT. This codes for CASSFFAGISTDTQYF.

This chain joins TRBV28 and TRBJ2-3; 10 nucleotides agree with TRBD2. The CDR3 covers 17 residues. CDR1 is MDHEN and CDR2 is SYDVKM in the germline V gene. V shed 2 bases and J 4 bases; nucleotides not matched to a gene: 9. In DNA form, the CDR3 reads TGTGCCAGCAGTTTAGACTTAAGCGGGAGGGTAGCAGATACGCAGTATTTT. It is translated as CASSLDLSGRVADTQYF.

This clonotype was detected ten times or more. The rearrangement links TRBV12-3 or TRBV12-4 to TRBJ1-5; maybe TRBD1 (5 bases). The CDR3 length is 14 residues. Trimming removed 6 bases at V and 6 bases at J, with 15 bases between. The CDR3 protein is CASRNQGDGQPQHF. The CDR3 DNA sequence: TGTGCCAGCAGAAACCAGGGAGACGGTCAGCCCCAGCATTTT.

The chain uses TRBV27 and TRBJ2-5; D not resolved. The V end lost 3 bases, the J end lost 5 bases, and 13 bases lay between the germline ends. The CDR3 is 14 residues long. CDR1 and CDR2 from the germline V gene are MNHEY and SMNVEV (reference sequence). The CDR3, as DNA: TGTGCCAGCAGTTTGGGCTTGCGTGGGGAGACCCAGTACTTC. This codes for CASSLGLRGETQYF.